The 17 T cell receptor beta chains in this list originate from one sample, sequenced in a study of cytomegalovirus exposure and HLA in healthy donors. PCR primers comprised 60 Vbeta and 13 Jbeta primers. Sequencing used immunoSEQ multiplex PCR; TCRdb keeps in-frame clones, though not all of them. The table includes tens of thousands of clones, over 70% detected once. The specimen was PBMCs. The receptors come from a woman in her fifties or sixties in good health and CMV-seropositive.

V and J are TRBV19 and TRBJ2-2; the D gene is possibly TRBD2 (7 bases). The CDR3 sequence is 14 residues long. Trimming took 7 bases from V and 4 from J, leaving 13 bases between them. Germline CDR1 reads LNHDA; CDR2 reads SQIVND (reference sequence). Here the CDR3 DNA reads TGTGCCAGTACCCTCGGGGGGCGCACCGGGGAGCTGTTTTTT. Its protein product is CASTLGGRTGELFF. Combining the CDR3 with reference TRBV19 and TRBJ2-2 gives the whole variable domain DGGITQSPKYLFRKEGQNVTLSCEQNLNHDAMYWYRQDPGQGLRLIYYSQIVNDFQKGDIAEGYSVSREKKESFPLTVTSAQKNPTAFYLCASTLGGRTGELFFGEGSRLTVL.

This clone was counted only a few times. The J gene is TRBJ1-2, the V gene TRBV19, with 7 bases that match TRBD1. V was pared by 5 bases and J by 2 bases, with 8 bases of the junction left unmatched. The CDR3 covers 15 residues. Germline V CDR1 and CDR2: LNHDA, SQIVND (reference sequence). Here the CDR3 reads CASSPMGQPNYGYTF. The CDR3 DNA is TGTGCCAGTAGTCCTATGGGACAGCCCAACTATGGCTACACCTTC.

The chain is built from TRBV7-2 and TRBJ1-2, with D possibly being TRBD1 (5 bases). V was trimmed by 2 bases and J by 13 bases, leaving 20 bases between them. The germline CDR1 and CDR2 sequences are SGHTA and FQGNSA. CDR3 length: 14 residues. The CDR3 nucleotides are TGTGCCAGCAGCTTAAGACAGCTCAGTCCCCACTCCACCTTC. It translates to CASSLRQLSPHSTF. Using reference TRBV7-2 and TRBJ1-2 for the parts outside the CDR3, the full variable domain is GAGVSQSPSNKVTEKGKDVELRCDPISGHTALYWYRQSLGQGLEFLIYFQGNSAPDKSGLPSDRFSAERTGGSVSTLTIQRTQQEDSAVYLCASSLRQLSPHSTFGSGTRLTVV.

Only one count was recorded for this clone. CDR3 nucleotides: TGCGCCAGCAGCTTTAGCGGATTCACAGATACGCAGTATTTT. It translates to CASSFSGFTDTQYF. The rearrangement links TRBV5-1 to TRBJ2-3; a possible D gene is TRBD2 (6 bases). In germline, CDR1 is SGHRS, CDR2 YFSETQ. This CDR3 comprises 14 residues. Trimming cost V 2 bases and J 2 bases, with 9 bases left between them.

This chain links TRBV19 with TRBJ1-5; 7 bases fit TRBD1. Germline-derived CDR1 and CDR2 are LNHDA and SQIVND (reference sequence). CDR3 size: 14 residues. Unmatched junction bases numbered 6, after V lost 3 bases and J lost 7 bases. The CDR3 bases are TGTGCCAGTAGTATCCAGGGGGTAGGGCAGCCCCAGCATTTT. It is translated as CASSIQGVGQPQHF.

This chain links TRBV27 with TRBJ1-4; no clear D. The CDR3 totals 15 residues. V lost 2 bases to trimming and J lost 8 bases, with 15 bases between them. Germline V CDR1 and CDR2: MNHEY, SMNVEV (reference sequence). DNA for the CDR3: TGTGCCAGCAGTTTAACGTGGGGTGGGAGGGAAAAACTGTTTTTT. Translation gives CASSLTWGGREKLFF.

The V call is TRBV6-1, the J call TRBJ2-1; a possible D gene is TRBD1 (5 bases). Germline V gives CDR1 MNHNS, CDR2 SASEGT. The CDR3 length is 17 residues. V lost 0 bases and J 1 base, leaving 13 bases between the germline ends. The CDR3 sequence: CASSEAPGLASYNEQFF. CDR3 nucleotides: TGTGCCAGCAGTGAAGCACCAGGGCTTGCATCCTACAATGAGCAGTTCTTC.

This chain uses TRBV9 with TRBJ2-1; 7 nucleotides line up with TRBD2. J gave up 10 bases and V 4 bases, and 11 bases lay outside the gene matches. The CDR3 has 14 residues. Germline CDR1 is SGDLS and CDR2 is YYNGEE. The CDR3 reads CASSLPDPRGEQFF. CDR3 DNA: TGTGCCAGCAGCTTACCAGACCCGCGGGGGGAGCAGTTCTTC.

The rearrangement joins TRBV4-2 to TRBJ2-1, with TRBD1 matching 7 bases. Germline V CDR1 and CDR2: LGHNA, YNFKEQ. The CDR3 loop spans 14 amino acids. V gave up 4 bases and J gave up 10 bases; unmatched junction bases: 10. The CDR3 DNA sequence: TGTGCCAGCAGCCCGACAGGGTCCCAGGAGGAGCAGTTCTTC. Encoded protein: CASSPTGSQEEQFF.

This clone has just a few counts. The chain couples TRBV25-1 to TRBJ2-1, with D hard to call. Germline V gives CDR1 MGHDK, CDR2 SYGVNS. CDR3 size: 16 residues. The V end lost 4 bases, the J end lost 12 bases, and 25 bases lay between the germline ends. The CDR3 loop reads CASSASGTALGGWQFF. CDR3 coding DNA: TGTGCCAGCAGTGCGTCAGGAACAGCCTTAGGTGGGTGGCAGTTCTTC.

The chain combines TRBV6-1 with TRBJ1-4; D may be TRBD1 (5 bases). CDR3 length: 14 amino acids. Trimming took off 8 bases at V and 0 bases at J, with 10 bases between the two ends. Germline V gene sequence: CDR1 MNHNS, CDR2 SASEGT. The CDR3 bases are TGTGCCAGCGCCACGGGGGCAACTAATGAAAAACTGTTTTTT. Its protein is CASATGATNEKLFF.

Regarding this clone: A junction boundary mismatches the germline segment, possibly from a read error. The chain combines TRBV5-8 with TRBJ1-1; the D is unclear. Germline-derived CDR1 and CDR2 are SGHTS and YDEGEE. The CDR3 is made up of 14 amino acids. DNA for the CDR3: TGTGCCCGCAGCTTGGAGATACAGAACACTGAAGCTTTCTTT. Its translation is CARSLEIQNTEAFF.

In its sample, this clone was seen once. The CDR3 sequence: CAWTRRRGNTGELFF. The CDR3 DNA sequence: TGTGCCTGGACCCGCCGGCGGGGGAACACCGGGGAGCTGTTTTTT. The gene calls are TRBV30 and TRBJ2-2; perhaps TRBD2 as D (6 bases). This CDR3 is 15 amino acids long. Trimming took 4 bases from V and 1 from J, leaving 13 bases between them. Germline V gives CDR1 GTSNPN, CDR2 SVGIG (reference sequence).

The V gene is TRBV19, the J gene TRBJ1-1, with D uncertain. Looked up from germline, CDR1 is LNHDA and CDR2 is SQIVND (reference sequence). This CDR3 contains 13 residues. The V and J ends lost 1 base and 6 bases respectively, with 9 bases between them. The CDR3 nucleotides are TGTGCCAGTAGTATAGGCATGAGGGCTGAAGCTTTCTTT. This gives the protein CASSIGMRAEAFF.

The J gene is TRBJ2-5, the V gene TRBV7-9; D is possibly TRBD1 (5 bases). V was shortened by 6 bases and J by 5 bases, with 13 bases between the two germline ends. Germline CDR1 SEHNR, CDR2 FQNEAQ (reference sequence). The CDR3 is made up of 13 amino acids. Here the CDR3 DNA reads TGTGCCAGCAGACTGATCGCAGGGGAGACCCAGTACTTC. Translated, it gives CASRLIAGETQYF.

The chain links TRBV5-1 to TRBJ1-1, with TRBD1 as a possible D gene (6 bases). Germline V gives CDR1 SGHRS, CDR2 YFSETQ. The CDR3 has 15 amino acids. The V end lost 0 bases, the J end lost 8 bases, and 17 bases lay between the germline ends. DNA for the CDR3: TGCGCCAGCAGCTTGGCCGGGGGGCCGAGGACCGAAGCTTTCTTT. This codes for CASSLAGGPRTEAFF. Full variable domain (remainder filled in from reference TRBV5-1 and TRBJ1-1): KAGVTQTPRYLIKTRGQQVTLSCSPISGHRSVSWYQQTPGQGLQFLFEYFSETQRNKGNFPGRFSGRQFSNSRSEMNVSTLELGDSALYLCASSLAGGPRTEAFFGQGTRLTVV.

The chain carries TRBV7-8 and TRBJ1-6; TRBD1 matches at 8 bases. The trim removed 5 bases at V and 9 bases at J, leaving 12 bases unmatched. The CDR3 runs 16 residues. Germline V lookup: CDR1 SGHVS, CDR2 FQNEAQ. CDR3 nucleotides: TGTGCCAGCAGCCCACTACAGGGGGAGGCTAGTTCACCCCTCCACTTT. It encodes CASSPLQGEASSPLHF.